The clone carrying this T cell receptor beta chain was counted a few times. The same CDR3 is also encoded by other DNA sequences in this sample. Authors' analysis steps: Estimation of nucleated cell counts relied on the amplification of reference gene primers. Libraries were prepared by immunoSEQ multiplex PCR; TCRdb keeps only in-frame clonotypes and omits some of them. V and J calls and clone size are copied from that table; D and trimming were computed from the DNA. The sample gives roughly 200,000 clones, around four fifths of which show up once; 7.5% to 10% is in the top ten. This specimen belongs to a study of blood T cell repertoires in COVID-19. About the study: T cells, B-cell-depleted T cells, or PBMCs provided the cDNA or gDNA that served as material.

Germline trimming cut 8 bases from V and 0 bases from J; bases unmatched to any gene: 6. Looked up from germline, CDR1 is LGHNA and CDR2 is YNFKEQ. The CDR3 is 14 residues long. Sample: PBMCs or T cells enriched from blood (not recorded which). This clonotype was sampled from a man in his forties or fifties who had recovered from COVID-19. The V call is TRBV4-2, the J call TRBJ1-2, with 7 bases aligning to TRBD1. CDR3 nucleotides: TGTGCCAGCTCCCCGGGACAGACTAACTATGGCTACACCTTC. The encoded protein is CASSPGQTNYGYTF.